This TCR beta chain is from a study of blood T cell repertoires in COVID-19. Study summary: Whether acute or convalescent, the COVID-19 samples came from the United States, Italy and Spain. Sample material is recorded as cDNA or gDNA derived from T cells, B-cell-depleted T cells, or PBMCs.

The method was immunoSEQ multiplex PCR; TCRdb's version includes in-frame clones alone and lacks a portion of them. The sample shows 120,000 to 150,000 clones, 65% to 80% of them seen only once. This CDR3 region has 15 residues. Germline V gene lookup returns CDR1 LGHDT and CDR2 YNNKEL (reference sequence). Trimming removed 1 base from V and 2 bases from J, with 10 bases in between. This chain joins TRBV3-1 (or the pseudogene TRBV3-2) and TRBJ2-3, with D perhaps matching TRBD2 (6 bases). The sequencing input was peripheral blood. This sequence was found in a man in his sixties with acute or convalescent COVID-19. CDR3 coding DNA: TGTGCCAGCAGCCAAGCACTAGCCTACACAGATACGCAGTATTTT. It specifies CASSQALAYTDTQYF.